Presented here are 10 T cell receptor beta chains from one specimen sequenced in a study of blood T cells in healthy people across ages. It was with a sample-barcoded 5' primer and a J-beta primer mix that a second PCR of roughly 6 to 12 cycles was run. TCRdb recomputed calls from the 5' RACE reads with MiXCR, one row per CDR3 protein. The table includes about a million distinct CDR3 sequences, roughly 51% detected once. Material: blood. These receptor sequences come from a woman aged 55-70 years in good health.

This clonotype was seen only a few times. The gene calls are TRBV6-6 and TRBJ2-4; D may match TRBD1 or TRBD2 (6 bases each). The DNA end lines up better with TRBJ2-5; the J call may be wrong. Germline CDR1 reads MNHNY; CDR2 reads SVGAGI (reference sequence). CDR3 length: 14 amino acids. CDR3 region: CASRTGTREKTQYF. The CDR3 bases are TGTGCCAGCAGAACAGGGACTCGGGAAAAGACCCAGTACTTC.

The chain uses TRBV28 and TRBJ2-1, with 7 bases matching TRBD2. The CDR3 consists of 15 residues. Germline values: CDR1 MDHEN, CDR2 SYDVKM. Trimming removed 5 bases from V and 7 bases from J; junction bases left unmatched: 11. As DNA, the CDR3 is TGTGCCAGCAGTGCCACTGAAGCGGGAAGGAATGAGCAGTTCTTC. This gives the protein CASSATEAGRNEQFF. Complete variable domain (other parts from reference TRBV28 and TRBJ2-1): DVKVTQSSRYLVKRTGEKVFLECVQDMDHENMFWYRQDPGLGLRLIYFSYDVKMKEKGDIPEGYSVSREKKERFSLILESASTNQTSMYLCASSATEAGRNEQFFGPGTRLTVL.

This sequence joins TRBV7-2 and TRBJ2-2, with TRBD2 as a possible D gene (5 bases). This CDR3 comprises 17 residues. CDR1 SGHTA and CDR2 FQGNSA come from the germline V gene. Trimming removed 0 bases from V and 0 bases from J, with 11 bases in between. CDR3 in DNA: TGTGCCAGCAGCTTAGCGGCGGGCCTCGCGAACACCGGGGAGCTGTTTTTT. Translation gives CASSLAAGLANTGELFF.

V usage is TRBV6-1 and J usage is TRBJ2-3; D not certain. Germline CDR1 and CDR2: MNHNS and SASEGT. This CDR3 is 13 amino acids long. V was cut by 3 bases and J by 2 bases, with 6 bases left in between. In DNA form, the CDR3 reads TGTGCCAGCAGTGAGATTTCCACAGATACGCAGTATTTT. Residues: CASSEISTDTQYF.

This clonotype was observed a few times. The V and J genes are TRBV7-2 and TRBJ2-7; D remains unclear. The germline CDR1 and CDR2 sequences are SGHTA and FQGNSA. Trimming left V 3 bases short and J 10 bases short, with 13 bases between. This CDR3 is built from 12 residues. The CDR3 region has the DNA TGTGCCAGCAGCTTTACAATACGGGCCCAGTACTTC. Its translation is CASSFTIRAQYF.

The rearrangement joins TRBV25-1 to TRBJ1-1; TRBD1 aligns across 11 bases. Losses at the gene ends were 8 bases for V and 6 bases for J; bases not matched to a gene: 8. The CDR3 covers 14 residues. Germline V lookup: CDR1 MGHDK, CDR2 SYGVNS. The CDR3 DNA sequence: TGTGCCAGCGGTGGGACAGGGGGTACCCCTGAAGCTTTCTTT. It codes for CASGGTGGTPEAFF.

This clonotype turned up a few times. This CDR3 reads CASSQKRASTDTQYF. The CDR3 coding sequence is TGTGCCAGCAGCCAAAAGAGGGCCAGCACAGATACGCAGTATTTT. This sequence joins TRBV4-2 and TRBJ2-3; maybe TRBD2 (5 bases). The CDR3 extends over 15 amino acids. Deletions cut 2 bases from V and 0 bases from J, with 9 bases between. The germline V gene encodes CDR1 LGHNA and CDR2 YNFKEQ.

This chain connects TRBV7-6 to TRBJ2-3; D not resolved. This CDR3 has 18 amino acids. CDR1 and CDR2 (germline): SGHVS, FNYEAQ. V gave up 0 bases and J gave up 0 bases, with 16 bases separating them. CDR3 amino acids: CASSLARRASSSTDTQYF. The CDR3 DNA follows: TGTGCCAGCAGCTTAGCGAGGAGAGCATCCTCTAGCACAGATACGCAGTATTTT.

The rearrangement links TRBV7-8 to TRBJ2-5, with D perhaps TRBD2 (7 bases). The germline CDR1 and CDR2 sequences are SGHVS and FQNEAQ. The CDR3 has 14 amino acids. Trimming stripped 3 bases from V and 3 bases from J, with 11 bases between. The CDR3 loop is CASSFWEGEETQYF. The CDR3, as DNA: TGTGCCAGCAGCTTCTGGGAGGGGGAAGAGACCCAGTACTTC.

Only a few counts were recorded for this clonotype. The chain is built from TRBV5-5 and TRBJ2-5, with 12 positions matching TRBD2. Germline CDR1 reads SGHKS; CDR2 reads YYEKEE (reference sequence). CDR3 size: 15 residues. With 4 bases clipped from V and 5 bases from J, the junction kept 6 bases outside the gene matches. The CDR3 DNA sequence: TGTGCCAGCAGCGTTCTAGCGGGAGGGCCGGAGACCCAGTACTTC. Amino acids: CASSVLAGGPETQYF.